The 27 T cell receptor beta chains in this list originate from one sample, sequenced in a study of blood T cell repertoires in COVID-19. Generated by immunoSEQ multiplex PCR, the TCRdb table keeps only in-frame clones and is missing some. The table has 300,000 or so clones, roughly 87% seen once. The sequenced sample was PBMCs or T cells enriched from blood (not recorded which). The receptors stem from a woman aged 25 to 39 who had recovered from COVID-19.

This clone showed up just a few times. The CDR3 loop is CASSLRDRGGYEQYF. Here the CDR3 DNA reads TGTGCCAGCAGCTTAAGGGACAGGGGAGGCTACGAGCAGTACTTC. This rearrangement joins TRBV5-4 to TRBJ2-7; 10 nucleotides agree with TRBD1. The CDR3 is 15 residues long. The germline gives CDR1 SGHNT, CDR2 YYREEE (reference sequence). The junction had 5 bases not matched to a gene; V was cut back by 2 bases and J by 3 bases.

The V gene is TRBV3-1 (or the pseudogene TRBV3-2), the J gene TRBJ2-7; D is undetermined. From germline, CDR1 is LGHDT and CDR2 YNNKEL (reference sequence). With 0 bases removed from V and 0 bases from J, the gap between germline ends came to 9 bases. The CDR3 has 15 residues. This CDR3 is CASSQEGRPSYEQYF. The CDR3 coding sequence is TGTGCCAGCAGCCAAGAGGGCAGGCCCTCCTACGAGCAGTACTTC.

The chain joins TRBV11-2 to TRBJ1-3, with 7 bases identical to TRBD1. This CDR3 contains 16 residues. With 1 base clipped from V and 0 bases from J, the junction kept 3 bases outside the gene matches. In germline, CDR1 is SGHAT, CDR2 FQNNGV. The CDR3 spells CASSLATGPSGNTIYF. CDR3 nucleotides: TGTGCCAGCAGCTTAGCGACAGGGCCCTCTGGAAACACCATATATTTT.

The chain carries TRBV7-2 and TRBJ2-4; tentatively, D is TRBD1 (5 bases). Trimming pared 8 bases from V and 3 bases from J, leaving 11 bases between. CDR3 length: 13 residues. The germline V gene has CDR1 SGHTA and CDR2 FQGNSA. The DNA of the CDR3 is TGTGCCAGCCAGGGCAGGAGCAAAAACATTCAGTACTTC. Translation gives CASQGRSKNIQYF.

The rearrangement links TRBV7-2 to TRBJ1-2; 10 bases line up with TRBD1. The CDR3 runs to 15 residues. The germline gives CDR1 SGHTA, CDR2 FQGNSA. With V trimmed by 5 bases and J by 7 bases, 10 bases remained unmatched. The CDR3 DNA reads as TGTGCCAGCAGCACCGAGACAGGGGGCGACGGTGGCTACACCTTC. It translates to CASSTETGGDGGYTF.

The chain carries TRBV18 and TRBJ1-3; D gene uncertain. CDR1 KGHSH and CDR2 LQKENI come from the germline V gene. CDR3 length: 12 amino acids. V was clipped by 3 bases and J by 2 bases, with 2 bases between them. The CDR3 coding sequence is TGTGCCAGCTCACCCGCTGGAAACACCATATATTTT. It is translated as CASSPAGNTIYF.

The V call is TRBV7-9, the J call TRBJ2-3, with D possibly being TRBD2 (7 bases). Between the trimmed V and J ends, which lost 5 bases and 2 bases, there was a span of 20 bases. The CDR3 consists of 17 residues. CDR1 and CDR2 (germline): SEHNR, FQNEAQ (reference sequence). The CDR3 DNA is TGTGCCAGCAGCCCCGACCCCGCGGGGGCTAACACAGATACGCAGTATTTT. Amino acid sequence: CASSPDPAGANTDTQYF.

This clone was counted a single time. This chain connects TRBV15 to TRBJ2-3; 9 bases match TRBD1. The CDR3 is 15 amino acids. The germline V gene has CDR1 LNHNV and CDR2 YYDKDF (reference sequence). V shed 3 bases and J 4 bases; nucleotides not matched to a gene: 5. The CDR3 spells CATSSRQGGSDTQYF. The CDR3, as DNA: TGTGCCACCAGCAGTAGACAGGGGGGATCAGATACGCAGTATTTT.

This clone was seen a few times. This specimen includes other DNA sequences encoding the same CDR3. The CDR3 DNA reads as TGTGCCAGCTCCCTGGGACAGGGGTCAACAGATACGCAGTATTTT. Translated: CASSLGQGSTDTQYF. The J gene is TRBJ2-3, the V gene TRBV9; TRBD1 agrees at 10 bases. In germline, CDR1 is SGDLS, CDR2 YYNGEE. The CDR3 is 15 amino acids. Trimming cost V 7 bases and J 3 bases; bases outside gene matches: 8.

This clone was observed a single time. The genes are TRBV28 and TRBJ1-1; D ambiguous. Trimming pared 2 bases from V and 0 bases from J, leaving 4 bases between. The CDR3 length is 13 residues. From germline, CDR1 is MDHEN and CDR2 SYDVKM. CDR3 sequence reads: CASSLAMNTEAFF. The CDR3 DNA reads TGTGCCAGCAGTTTAGCTATGAACACTGAAGCTTTCTTT.

The gene calls are TRBV19 and TRBJ2-3; weak D call: TRBD1 (6 bases). Germline V lookup: CDR1 LNHDA, CDR2 SQIVND (reference sequence). Trimming removed 6 bases from V and 1 base from J, with 17 bases in between. The CDR3 is made up of 16 amino acids. Here the CDR3 DNA reads TGTGCCAGTAGCATGGTGGGTGGGGGCGGCACAGATACGCAGTATTTT. Residues: CASSMVGGGGTDTQYF.

This clone was picked up a small number of times. The chain uses TRBV10-1 and TRBJ2-2, with no clear D. CDR3 length equals 12 residues. Germline CDR1 WNHNN, CDR2 SYGVQD (reference sequence). V shed 4 bases and J shed 6 bases, with 6 bases lying between them. The CDR3 DNA follows: TGCGCCAGCAGTGTCCGGGCCGGGGAGCTGTTTTTT. This sequence encodes CASSVRAGELFF.

The DNA of the CDR3 is TGCGCCAGCAGCCCCGGGACAACCCCAGATACGCAGTATTTT. Translation: CASSPGTTPDTQYF. The chain combines TRBV5-1 with TRBJ2-3, with D tentatively TRBD1 (6 bases). In germline, CDR1 is SGHRS, CDR2 YFSETQ. CDR3 length: 14 amino acids. The V end lost 4 bases, the J end lost 4 bases, and 13 bases lay between the germline ends.

The chain combines TRBV28 with TRBJ2-3, with 8 bases that match TRBD1. V trimming: 7 bases; J trimming: 5 bases; junction bases outside the gene matches: 5. This CDR3 is 13 amino acids long. Germline CDR1 reads MDHEN; CDR2 reads SYDVKM. In DNA form, the CDR3 reads TGTGCCAGCAAGCAGGGGGCGCGAGATACGCAGTATTTT. This sequence encodes CASKQGARDTQYF.

This sequence joins TRBV28 and TRBJ2-7, with 8 bases identical to TRBD1. CDR3 length: 17 amino acids. Losses at the gene ends were 3 bases for V and 1 base for J; bases not matched to a gene: 11. From germline, CDR1 is MDHEN and CDR2 SYDVKM. CDR3 in amino acids: CASSFSPGGRFSYEQYF. The CDR3 DNA reads as TGTGCCAGCAGTTTCTCCCCAGGGGGCAGGTTTTCCTACGAGCAGTACTTC. Filled out from reference TRBV28 and TRBJ2-7, the complete variable domain reads DVKVTQSSRYLVKRTGEKVFLECVQDMDHENMFWYRQDPGLGLRLIYFSYDVKMKEKGDIPEGYSVSREKKERFSLILESASTNQTSMYLCASSFSPGGRFSYEQYFGPGTRLTVT.

This chain joins TRBV5-1 and TRBJ2-3; D may be TRBD2 (5 bases). The CDR3 loop spans 17 amino acids. Germline V gives CDR1 SGHRS, CDR2 YFSETQ. Between the trimmed V and J ends, which lost 3 bases and 0 bases, there was a span of 17 bases. The CDR3 loop reads CASSSQRGRTSTDTQYF. CDR3 in DNA: TGCGCCAGCAGCTCCCAACGAGGCAGGACTAGCACAGATACGCAGTATTTT.

The V gene is TRBV27, the J gene TRBJ1-6, with TRBD1 identical over 8 bases. V shed 6 bases, J shed 4 bases, and the junction held 11 bases outside the gene matches. The CDR3 is made up of 17 amino acids. Germline CDR1 and CDR2: MNHEY and SMNVEV (reference sequence). DNA of the CDR3: TGTGCCAGCAGCCGACGGGCAGGGGGCCGATATAATTCACCCCTCCACTTT. It encodes CASSRRAGGRYNSPLHF.

This clone is a singleton in its sample. The CDR3 nucleotides read TGCGCCAGCCGGACCACGGGACAGGCTCGGAGTTCACCCCTCCACTTT. Protein product: CASRTTGQARSSPLHF. This chain connects TRBV4-1 to TRBJ1-6, with 8 positions matching TRBD1. V was clipped by 8 bases and J by 9 bases; unmatched bases: 15. CDR3 size: 16 residues. The germline gives CDR1 MGHRA, CDR2 YSYEKL.

V gene TRBV19 combines with J gene TRBJ2-3, with a tentative D call TRBD1 (5 bases). The V end was cut by 3 bases, the J end by 6 bases, with 10 bases between. CDR1 and CDR2 from the germline V gene are LNHDA and SQIVND (reference sequence). CDR3 length: 13 residues. The DNA for the CDR3 is TGTGCCAGTAGTATTCCAGGGTCGGATACGCAGTATTTT. Its translation: CASSIPGSDTQYF.

V usage is TRBV10-3 and J usage is TRBJ1-6; 12 nucleotides agree with TRBD1. Per germline, CDR1 ENHRY and CDR2 SYGVKD. V dropped 11 bases and J dropped 7; count of bases not matched to a gene: 15. The CDR3 is made up of 17 amino acids. This chain's CDR3 is CAVSGTGGSGQNSPLHF. In DNA form, the CDR3 reads TGTGCCGTATCCGGGACAGGGGGCTCGGGACAAAATTCACCCCTCCACTTT.

This chain connects TRBV6-5 to TRBJ1-2, with 7 bases fitting TRBD1. CDR3 length: 16 amino acids. Germline loops: CDR1 MNHEY, CDR2 SVGAGI. Losses at the gene ends were 4 bases for V and 2 bases for J; bases not matched to a gene: 10. CDR3 DNA: TGTGCCAGCAGTTCACCCACACAGGGGAGAAACTATGGCTACACCTTC. Encoded protein: CASSSPTQGRNYGYTF.

The rearrangement uses TRBV6-5 and TRBJ2-7; possible D gene TRBD2, 6 bases. The V gene lost 0 bases and the J gene lost 6 bases, with 9 bases spanning the gap. CDR3 size: 13 residues. Germline CDR1 and CDR2: MNHEY and SVGAGI. CDR3 amino acids: CASSYSPEGEQYF. The CDR3 DNA reads as TGTGCCAGCAGTTACTCCCCGGAGGGCGAGCAGTACTTC.

This chain connects TRBV15 to TRBJ2-5, with 12 nucleotides matching TRBD2. V trimming: 5 bases; J trimming: 0 bases; junction bases outside the gene matches: 7. The CDR3 consists of 17 residues. Germline lookup yields CDR1 LNHNV and CDR2 YYDKDF (reference sequence). The CDR3 DNA follows: TGTGCCACCAGCCGTGCCCGGACTAGCGGGAACCAAGAGACCCAGTACTTC. Translated: CATSRARTSGNQETQYF.

V and J are TRBV30 and TRBJ2-5; D gene ambiguous. Germline V gives CDR1 GTSNPN, CDR2 SVGIG (reference sequence). The CDR3 runs to 11 residues. V was trimmed by 2 bases and J by 5 bases, leaving 6 bases between them. This chain's CDR3 is CAWSYRETQYF. CDR3 DNA: TGTGCCTGGAGTTACCGGGAGACCCAGTACTTC. Together with reference TRBV30 and TRBJ2-5, the CDR3 gives the full variable domain: SQTIHQWPATLVQPVGSPLSLECTVEGTSNPNLYWYRQAAGRGLQLLFYSVGIGQISSEVPQNLSASRPQDRQFILSSKKLLLSDSGFYLCAWSYRETQYFGPGTRLLVL.

The chain recombines TRBV14 with TRBJ1-2; 10 nucleotides match TRBD1. Germline CDR1 and CDR2: SGHDN and FVKESK. The CDR3 sequence is 19 residues long. The V and J ends lost 0 bases and 0 bases, in that order; junction bases with no gene match: 10. The CDR3 DNA reads as TGTGCCAGCAGCCAAGATCGGCGGACAGGGGGATTCTCTAACTATGGCTACACCTTC. Translating gives CASSQDRRTGGFSNYGYTF.

The V gene is TRBV6-5, the J gene TRBJ1-2, with 12 bases matching TRBD1. Unmatched junction bases numbered 6, after V lost 6 bases and J lost 7 bases. The germline CDR1 and CDR2 sequences are MNHEY and SVGAGI. This CDR3 comprises 14 residues. The CDR3 coding sequence is TGTGCCAGCAGATCCGGGACAGGGGGCCTTGGCTACACCTTC. It encodes CASRSGTGGLGYTF.

Here the CDR3 reads CASSLDGQGATFGYTF. Here the CDR3 DNA reads TGCGCCAGCAGCTTGGACGGACAGGGGGCGACGTTTGGCTACACCTTC. The V gene is TRBV5-1, the J gene TRBJ1-2; TRBD1 matches at 11 bases. With 0 bases clipped from V and 7 bases from J, the junction kept 8 bases outside the gene matches. Germline values: CDR1 SGHRS, CDR2 YFSETQ. This CDR3 region has 16 residues.